Given below is one TCR beta chain in context. The sample holds one count of this clone. It has no known antigen specificity. No base qualities exist here, and no much larger clone lies one base off it. This sample also contains other DNA sequences that code for the same CDR3. CDR1 is given as DFQATT and CDR2 as SNEGSKA, both from the germline V gene (reference sequence). V is clipped by 5 bases and J by 0 bases, and the sequence between their germline boundaries is 5 bases long. Inclusive of the bounding cysteine and phenylalanine, the CDR3 is 11 residues long. Only the CDR3 DNA is retained, 33 bases long and in frame from the first base. Donors were healthy HIV-negative adults with no recently reported acute infections or vaccinations. Every donor was a Caucasian adult residing in Nashville, Tennessee, USA. CD4+ T cells were enriched by magnetic negative selection, after which naive cells were positively selected on CD45RA and the negative fraction was taken as the memory subset. Blood was obtained by leukapheresis, after which PBMCs were separated by Ficoll-Histopaque density gradient centrifugation and cryopreserved in liquid nitrogen vapor phase. Analytical flow cytometry was used to check the purity and quantity of each magnetically sorted T cell population. Each sorted fraction had its genomic DNA isolated and then quantified by UV absorbance on a Nanodrop 2000c.

TCR CDR3 regions were amplified from genomic DNA by multiplex PCR using the deep immunoSEQ assay. Extracted genomic DNA from each cell subset was distributed evenly across all wells of several immunoSEQ 96-well plates, and each plate was treated as a replicate. For sorted subsets, approximately 210 ng of genomic DNA, equivalent to some 33,000 T cell genomes, went into each replicate PCR. Purified libraries were quantified with a Qubit 3.0 fluorometer, sized on a Bioanalyzer 2100, and re-quantified with the KAPA Library Quantification kit. Every immunoSEQ 96-well plate was sequenced on a separate single-read 150-cycle Illumina NextSeq 550 flow cell. For the original study's pipeline: Because only junctional sequences without quality scores were contained in the immunoSEQ output, filtering matching that applied to full-length reads could not be performed. To assign V/J genes and CDR3, sequences were annotated against IMGT germline references using PyIR, a Python wrapper for IgBLAST v1.9. Reads with weak V/J assignments (E-value above 1e-6), missing CDR3, stop codons, out-of-frame junctions, or ambiguous translated residues were removed. V3J clonotypes were defined as sequences sharing the same inferred V gene, J gene, and CDR3 amino acid sequence. The percentage overlap between two repertoires was calculated by dividing the number of shared unique clonotypes by the size of the smaller repertoire. Repertoire richness was assessed with RTK rarefaction, the Chao1 estimator, and Recon v2.1 estimates of unobserved clonotypes. Generation probabilities for all TCRbeta clonotypes obtained by the gDNA method from four donors were computed using OLGA. TCRdb carries this immuneACCESS record with in-frame sequences only. Its versions omit some clonotypes, under half of them owing to an unresolved V gene in the studies checked, with the rest unexplained. V and J calls and clone size are copied from that table; D and trimming were computed from the DNA. The sample profile shows roughly 2,300,000 clones; 80% to 95% of them were found once. The top ten clonotypes cover about 0.41% of the sample.

The data derive from a study of shared clonotypes between healthy human individuals (dated by TCRdb to about 2020). About the full investigation: A couple of women and three men aged 18 to 49 years were included in the cohort. To estimate repertoire size and how much clonotype sharing occurs between individuals, the study deeply sequenced the blood TCR repertoires of about five healthy adults. Per donor, three plates each were used for CD4 naive and CD4 memory, two for CD8 naive, and one for CD8 memory. Each donor's leukapheresis produced roughly between about 0.9 and 9.5 billion PBMCs. To increase sequencing depth and limit assay-specific biases, TCR repertoire library preparation and sequencing were carried out by different laboratories using diverse techniques.

The study at large found these results: The genetic and exposure-history diversity represented was limited by the small number of donors. Sampling was limited to blood, and TCR repertoires in tissue likely differ from TCR repertoires in blood. Sharing across several donors was observed for around 5% of naive CD4, about 3.2% of naive CD8, 2% to 2.5% of memory CD4, and about 0.39% of memory CD8 clonotypes. Estimated clonotype richness was generally larger for naive than for memory subsets. Clonotypes shared by all four sorted-subset donors showed higher generation probabilities than non-shared clonotypes. Pairwise subsampling indicated that sequencing depth was expected to affect the degree of clonotype sharing among donors. Incomplete sequencing was indicated by rarefaction of sorted-subset datasets, despite the large sequencing depth.

This receptor was obtained from a man between 18 and 35 years old in good health. Some clones in this sample may be carry-over from other donors' samples. Sequencing used naive CD4+ T cells from PBMCs. Interpreted using the paper, the cell subset or site label stands for: CD45RA+ positively selected. Recombination joined TRBV20-1 with TRBJ2-7, with no confidently assigned D gene. The sequenced DNA: TGCAGTGCTCTAGTCTCCTACGAGCAGTACTTC. This codes for CSALVSYEQYF.